A selection of T cell receptor beta chains follows, all from one sample in a study of beta chain features in type 1 diabetes. TCRdb keeps only in-frame clones here, not all; method: immunoSEQ multiplex PCR. The repertoire includes about 620,000 clones, around a sixth of them detected once, and about 0.087% sits in the top ten. The sample taken for sequencing was naive CD4+ T cells from blood. These receptors were obtained from a man aged 18-30 years in good health. Each CDR3 is given with its conserved first and last residue. D genes are given only for firm matches. Only part of the rows carry a size: once, few, many, or a class if the clone is expanded.

>TRBV15|NA|TRBJ2-7|NA
TGTGCCACCAGCAGAAACCAGGGGAGGTCTTATAGCTCCTACGAGCAGTACTTC
CATSRNQGRSYSSYEQYF
>TRBV18|once|TRBJ2-7|NA
TGTGCCAGCTCACCCGCCCGGGCGCCTCTCGAGCAGTACTTC
CASSPARAPLEQYF
>TRBV5-1|NA|TRBJ2-1|TRBD1
TGCGCCAGCAGCTTGGTAACGGGGACAGGGGGCAATGAGCAGTTCTTC
CASSLVTGTGGNEQFF
>TRBV9|few|TRBJ2-6|NA
TGTGCCAGCAGCGTAGCTGGTGGAGGGCAGGGCTCTGGGGCCAACGTCCTGACTTTC
CASSVAGGGQGSGANVLTF
>TRBV25-1|few|TRBJ2-3|NA
TGTGCCAGCAGTGACCAAACAGGGTTCACGCAGTATTTT
CASSDQTGFTQYF
>TRBV5-6|NA|TRBJ2-2|TRBD1
TGTGCCAGCAGCAGACAGGGTCGGGCCACCGGGGAGCTGTTTTTT
CASSRQGRATGELFF
>TRBV28|few|TRBJ2-7|NA
TGTGCCGCACGGAGACAGTCCTACGAGCAGTACTTC
CAARRQSYEQYF
>TRBV5-1|NA|TRBJ2-2|NA
TGCGCCAGCAGCTTGGAACTCCCGTACGGGGAGCTGTTTTTT
CASSLELPYGELFF
>TRBV29-1|NA|TRBJ2-1|NA
TGCAGCGTTGAGGCAGTCTACAATGAGCAGTTCTTC
CSVEAVYNEQFF
>TRBV6-5|NA|TRBJ2-1|TRBD2
TGTGCCAGCAGTTTAATAGCGGGGGGCGGAAATGAGCAGTTCTTC
CASSLIAGGGNEQFF
>TRBV28|NA|TRBJ1-5|TRBD1
TGTGCCAGCAGTTTAGGGAAAACAGGGGGACGGCCCCAGCATTTT
CASSLGKTGGRPQHF
>TRBV7-9|NA|TRBJ2-1|NA
TGTGCCAGCAGCTTAGCTTGGCCGGGCCGGGAGAGCTTCAATGAGCAGTTCTTC
CASSLAWPGRESFNEQFF
>TRBV7-2|few|TRBJ2-1|NA
TGTGCCAGCAGCCCTCAGGGACTTAACGCGTTCTTC
CASSPQGLNAFF
>TRBV5-1|NA|TRBJ2-1|TRBD1
TGCGCCAGCAGAACTTCCGGGACAGGGGGTGTCAATGAGCAGTTCTTC
CASRTSGTGGVNEQFF
>TRBV6-5|NA|TRBJ2-7|TRBD2
TGTGCCAGCAGTTACTCCCGGGGAGGGAACGAGCAGTACTTC
CASSYSRGGNEQYF
>TRBV9|NA|TRBJ2-2|NA
TGTGCCAGCCGCGGCCCCGGGGAGCTGTTTTTT
CASRGPGELFF
>TRBV4-2|NA|TRBJ2-3|NA
TGTGCCAGCAGCCGTCAGGGGGGGAAGGCAGATACGCAGTATTTT
CASSRQGGKADTQYF
>TRBV2|NA|TRBJ2-7|NA
TGTGCCAGCAGGGGAGAGTACGAGCAGTACTTC
CASRGEYEQYF
>TRBV9|NA|TRBJ2-2|NA
TGTGCCAGCAGCGCCGGGCCCCCGGGCACCGGGGAGCTGTTTTTT
CASSAGPPGTGELFF
>TRBV4-3|NA|TRBJ1-1|TRBD1
TGCGCCAGCAGCCCCGTCGGACAGGGCACTGAAGCTTTCTTT
CASSPVGQGTEAFF
>TRBV9|few|TRBJ2-5|TRBD1
TGTGCCAGCAGCCTCCGGGACAGGGGGCCCCAAGAGACCCAGTACTTC
CASSLRDRGPQETQYF
>TRBV30|few|TRBJ1-5|NA
TGTGCCTGGAGTTTGGTCCGGGGGTTTAAGAGCAATCAGCCCCAGCATTTT
CAWSLVRGFKSNQPQHF
>TRBV28|NA|TRBJ2-1|TRBD1
TGTGCCAGCATCCAGGGGGCCACTCCCTACAATGAGCAGTTCTTC
CASIQGATPYNEQFF
>TRBV4-2|NA|TRBJ2-2|NA
TGTGCCAGCAGCCAAGAGTCAGGAGCGAACACCGGGGAGCTGTTTTTT
CASSQESGANTGELFF
>TRBV4-2|few|TRBJ2-3|TRBD2
TGTGCCAGCAGCCCGGGGACTAGCGGGGGTATGACAGATACGCAGTATTTT
CASSPGTSGGMTDTQYF
>TRBV5-1|few|TRBJ2-1|TRBD2
TGCGCCAGCAGCTTAGAGACTAGCGGGAGGGCCCCCTACAATGAGCAGTTCTTC
CASSLETSGRAPYNEQFF
>TRBV7-2|NA|TRBJ2-1|NA
TGTGCCAGCACCTTCCGACTGTCGCGGCCCTACAATGAGCAGTTCTTC
CASTFRLSRPYNEQFF
>TRBV30|NA|TRBJ1-2|NA
TGTGCCTGGAGCGGGGCGGGGGAGTATGGCTACACCTTC
CAWSGAGEYGYTF
>TRBV14|few|TRBJ2-7|NA
TGTGCCAGCAGCCAAGCAGGGTCTCGAGGGGTTTACGAGCAGTACTTC
CASSQAGSRGVYEQYF
>TRBV4-1|NA|TRBJ2-3|NA
TGCGCCAGCAGCCAAGATGAAATCAGGGCAGATACGCAGTATTTT
CASSQDEIRADTQYF
>TRBV7-9|NA|TRBJ2-7|TRBD1
TGTGCCAGCAGCCTTACGGCCCAGGGGGCAGGAGAGCAGTACTTC
CASSLTAQGAGEQYF
>TRBV5-1|few|TRBJ2-1|NA
TGCGCCAGCAGCTTGGCCCGAAGGGGGGCGGGTGAGCAGTTCTTC
CASSLARRGAGEQFF
>TRBV28|many|TRBJ2-1|NA
TGTGCCAGCAGGTACAGAAACAATGAGCAGTTCTTC
CASRYRNNEQFF
>TRBV4-3|NA|TRBJ2-5|NA
TGCGCCAGCAGCCAAGACGCGGGACAAGGGGGGACCCAGTACTTC
CASSQDAGQGGTQYF
>TRBV5-1|NA|TRBJ2-1|NA
TGCGCCAGCAGCTTGTGGGATAGGTACAATGAGCAGTTCTTC
CASSLWDRYNEQFF
>TRBV5-6|NA|TRBJ1-2|NA
TGTGCCAGCAGCCCGCTACCTAACTATGGCTACACCTTC
CASSPLPNYGYTF
>TRBV18|NA|TRBJ1-1|TRBD1
TGTGCCAGCTCACCTTTGGAGGGGGCATGGGCTTTCTTT
CASSPLEGAWAFF
>TRBV7-3|NA|TRBJ2-2|NA
TGTGCCAGCAGCTTAATGGGCAGGGAGCTGTTTTTT
CASSLMGRELFF
>TRBV30|once|TRBJ2-4|NA
TGTGCCTGGAGTGTACCACTTCTTAGGAGGCAGAGAGGCATTCAGTACTTC
CAWSVPLLRRQRGIQYF
>TRBV9|NA|TRBJ2-3|TRBD2
TGTGCCAGCAGCCAAACGGGGGGAGCGACAGATACGCAGTATTTT
CASSQTGGATDTQYF
>TRBV6-4|NA|TRBJ2-5|NA
TGTGCCAGCAGAGACTTACAAGAGACCCAGTACTTC
CASRDLQETQYF
>TRBV30|NA|TRBJ2-1|TRBD2
TGTGCCTGGATTCGCGGCGGGACTAGCGGGGGGCCCCCCCAGTTCTTC
CAWIRGGTSGGPPQFF